Listed here are 25 T cell receptor beta chains from one sample, sequenced in a study of T cells expressing NK-cell markers. TCRdb processed the 5' RACE reads again and assigns one entry to each CDR3 protein, with no DNA. This listing includes 500,000 to 700,000 distinct CDR3 sequences. Sequenced sample: blood T cells: a sorted CD56 or NKG2C T cell subset, CD4+ or CD8+ T cells, or bulk PBMC T cells (not recorded which). The origin of the receptors is a man aged 18 to 30 in good health.

This rearrangement joins TRBV7-2 to TRBJ2-1; TCRdb selects TRBD2, and the lack of DNA leaves this call unchecked. The CDR3 runs 15 residues. CDR1 is SGHTA, CDR2 FQGNSA, per germline. This chain's CDR3 is CASSSAFHGSNEQFF. Together with reference TRBV7-2 and TRBJ2-1, the CDR3 gives the full variable domain: GAGVSQSPSNKVTEKGKDVELRCDPISGHTALYWYRQSLGQGLEFLIYFQGNSAPDKSGLPSDRFSAERTGGSVSTLTIQRTQQEDSAVYLCASSSAFHGSNEQFFGPGTRLTVL.

This sequence joins TRBV7-2 and TRBJ1-4. Germline loops: CDR1 SGHTA, CDR2 FQGNSA. CDR3 size: 16 residues. The CDR3 sequence: CASSSYAGTVNEKLFF.

The genes are TRBV6-2 or TRBV6-3 and TRBJ1-5. CDR1 and CDR2 (germline): MNHEY, SVGEGT. The CDR3 consists of 13 residues. CDR3 loop: CASSAHRNQPQHF.

The genes are TRBV12-3 or TRBV12-4 and TRBJ2-1; TCRdb's D call of TRBD1 is untestable without DNA. The CDR3 loop spans 15 amino acids. This chain's CDR3 is CASSQIRPGQRVQFF.

V gene TRBV6-2 or TRBV6-3 combines with J gene TRBJ2-1. The CDR3 has 14 amino acids. Germline CDR1 MNHEY, CDR2 SVGEGT. The CDR3 reads CASSLMVTYNEQFF.

V and J are TRBV7-9 and TRBJ1-1; TCRdb calls TRBD1, which cannot be checked without DNA. CDR1 SEHNR and CDR2 FQNEAQ come from the germline V gene (reference sequence). CDR3 length: 16 amino acids. The CDR3 loop reads CASSSPSGARGTEAFF.

V is TRBV24-1 and J is TRBJ2-1; TCRdb outputs TRBD2, but without DNA this stays unchecked. CDR3 size: 15 residues. Germline assignment: CDR1 KGHDR and CDR2 SFDVKD. Here the CDR3 reads CATSETRDYSDEQFF.

The rearrangement joins TRBV4-1 to TRBJ1-2; no DNA is available, so the TRBD1 call from TCRdb remains unchecked. The V gene's germline CDR1 is MGHRA and CDR2 YSYEKL. The CDR3 totals 15 residues. The CDR3 loop reads CASSRMAGGMDGYTF.

This chain joins TRBV7-6 and TRBJ2-5; TCRdb's D gene call, TRBD1, goes unchecked for lack of DNA. This CDR3 spans 15 amino acids. Germline values: CDR1 SGHVS, CDR2 FNYEAQ. CDR3 residues: CASSSEGQGGETQYF.

The chain carries TRBV15 and TRBJ2-5; TCRdb picks TRBD1, but there is no DNA to check that call. Germline CDR1 reads LNHNV; CDR2 reads YYDKDF (reference sequence). This CDR3 is built from 15 residues. This chain's CDR3 is CATSRGTGMQETQYF.

The chain recombines TRBV5-1 with TRBJ1-6; TCRdb proposes TRBD1, but this gene call is untestable without DNA. Germline values: CDR1 SGHRS, CDR2 YFSETQ. CDR3 length: 14 amino acids. The CDR3 loop reads CASGTGTQGSPLHF.

V gene TRBV5-1 combines with J gene TRBJ2-2; there is no DNA to check the TCRdb D call of TRBD2. The CDR3 runs 16 residues. The germline V gene encodes CDR1 SGHRS and CDR2 YFSETQ. This chain's CDR3 is CASKGLAGGDAGELFF.

The V gene is TRBV7-9, the J gene TRBJ2-5; TCRdb reports TRBD1, a call that lacks DNA to check it against. This CDR3 has 15 amino acids. The germline V gene has CDR1 SEHNR and CDR2 FQNEAQ (reference sequence). The CDR3 is CASSLGAGQTATQYF.

This chain connects TRBV7-9 to TRBJ1-4. Germline V gene data show CDR1 as SEHNR and CDR2 as FQNEAQ (reference sequence). The CDR3 has 15 amino acids. This chain's CDR3 is CASSPQASSWEKLFF.

The gene calls are TRBV30 and TRBJ1-5; the D call from TCRdb, TRBD1, cannot be confirmed without DNA. Germline loops: CDR1 GTSNPN, CDR2 SVGIG (reference sequence). This CDR3 comprises 15 residues. The CDR3 sequence is CAWRERGPSNQPQHF.

This sequence joins TRBV2 and TRBJ2-3. Germline CDR1 reads SNHLY; CDR2 reads FYNNEI. The length of the CDR3 is 14 residues. CDR3 sequence: CASSKRLDTDTQYF.

The gene calls are TRBV6-1 and TRBJ1-2. From germline, CDR1 is MNHNS and CDR2 SASEGT. The CDR3 has 15 amino acids. CDR3 residues: CASRGTRRSVSGYTF.

The genes are TRBV7-9 and TRBJ2-7; the D call of TRBD1 rests on TCRdb alone, since no DNA is present to check it. This CDR3 spans 14 amino acids. The germline V gene encodes CDR1 SEHNR and CDR2 FQNEAQ (reference sequence). The CDR3 is CASSPPLGQVEQYF.

The V gene is TRBV29-1, the J gene TRBJ2-7; checking the TCRdb D call of TRBD1 is not possible without DNA. There are 12 residues in the CDR3. The V gene's germline CDR1 is SQVTM and CDR2 ANQGSEA. The CDR3 spells CSAGTGMRRQYF.

This chain links TRBV28 with TRBJ2-7; TCRdb's D gene call, TRBD1, goes unchecked for lack of DNA. Germline loops: CDR1 MDHEN, CDR2 SYDVKM. The CDR3 has 16 residues. CDR3 protein: CASSLLTGRNPYEQYF.

J is TRBJ2-1 and V is TRBV6-2 or TRBV6-3. This CDR3 contains 11 residues. In germline, CDR1 is MNHEY, CDR2 SVGEGT. The CDR3 protein is CASGEMDEQFF.

The chain is built from TRBV29-1 and TRBJ2-2; as DNA is missing, the TRBD2 call by TCRdb cannot be tested. The CDR3 contains 15 residues. Germline V gene sequence: CDR1 SQVTM, CDR2 ANQGSEA. CDR3 sequence: CSASIAGGPAGELFF.

The chain uses TRBV15 and TRBJ1-5. The CDR3 has 13 amino acids. Germline assignment: CDR1 LNHNV and CDR2 YYDKDF (reference sequence). The CDR3 reads CATRERSNQPQHF.

The CDR3 here is CATSEQIGSSYEQYF. V and J are TRBV24-1 and TRBJ2-7. CDR1 and CDR2 (germline): KGHDR, SFDVKD. This CDR3 is built from 15 residues.

The V and J genes are TRBV5-1 and TRBJ2-1; TCRdb gives TRBD2 as the D gene, but with no DNA this cannot be confirmed. Germline values: CDR1 SGHRS, CDR2 YFSETQ. This CDR3 has 15 amino acids. The CDR3 sequence is CASTTIAGEVNEQFF.